Listed below are T cell receptor beta chains from one sample, sequenced in a study of blood T cell repertoires in COVID-19. Using immunoSEQ multiplex PCR, the repertoire was profiled, and TCRdb retains in-frame clones only, with some absent. This table holds over 150,000 clones, around four fifths found once. The sample was peripheral blood. The receptors shown here come from a woman older than 75 with COVID-19, enrolled during active disease. The CDR3 runs from the conserved cysteine through the conserved F or W. D genes are given only for firm matches. Only some rows state a clone size, as once, few, many or a class for expanded clones.

v_gene	j_gene	abundance	d_gene	CDR3nt	CDR3aa
TRBV12-5	TRBJ1-3	.	.	TGTGCTAGTCGGGGGGTGATGGGAAACACCATATATTTT	CASRGVMGNTIYF
TRBV6-5	TRBJ2-1	once	.	TGTGCCAGCAGCCCCAGGGAATACAATGAGCAGTTCTTC	CASSPREYNEQFF
TRBV21-1	TRBJ2-6	.	.	TGTGCCAGCAGCAATAGCGGCTCTGGGGCCAACGTCCTGACTTTC	CASSNSGSGANVLTF
TRBV9	TRBJ1-1	.	TRBD1	TGTGCCAGCAGCGTAGACCCGGGACAGGGGGCGGGAACTGAAGCTTTCTTT	CASSVDPGQGAGTEAFF
TRBV6-5	TRBJ2-5	many	.	TGTGCCAGCAGTTACTCAGCAGGGCCCCAAGAGACCCAGTACTTC	CASSYSAGPQETQYF
TRBV9	TRBJ2-5	.	.	TGTGCCAGCACCAAAGGCGGGGCCCAAGAGACCCAGTACTTC	CASTKGGAQETQYF
TRBV5-1	TRBJ2-3	.	TRBD2	TGCGCCAGCAGCTTGGCCACGACTAGCGGCACAGATACGCAGTATTTT	CASSLATTSGTDTQYF
TRBV19	TRBJ1-6	.	.	TGTGCCAGTAGACAGGGAAATTCACCCCTCCACTTT	CASRQGNSPLHF
TRBV19	TRBJ2-5	.	.	TGTGCCAGTAGTATAGCGGGGGAGACCCAGTACTTC	CASSIAGETQYF
TRBV5-4	TRBJ2-5	.	.	TGTGCCAGCAGCTTGAGGTCCGTCGGGGAGACCCAGTACTTC	CASSLRSVGETQYF
TRBV19	TRBJ1-5	.	TRBD1	TGTGCCAGTAGTATAGGAGGACAGGGCAATCAGCCCCAGCATTTT	CASSIGGQGNQPQHF
TRBV19	TRBJ2-6	.	TRBD2	TGTGCCAGTACCGGGGGGAGAACCTCTGGGGCCAACGTCCTGACTTTC	CASTGGRTSGANVLTF
TRBV18	TRBJ1-1	once	.	TGTGCCAGCTCACCAGACAGTTTTGAGAGATATGCTTTCTTT	CASSPDSFERYAFF
TRBV6-5	TRBJ1-1	.	.	TGTGCCAGCAGTTACTTTCCAGGGTTAGGGGCTTTCTTT	CASSYFPGLGAFF
TRBV7-9	TRBJ2-1	.	.	TGTGCCAGCAGCTCTCGGGTCTCCTACAATGAGCAGTTCTTC	CASSSRVSYNEQFF
TRBV24-1	TRBJ2-2	.	TRBD2	TGTGCCACCCTAGCCGGCGGGGGGAAGATCGCCGGGGAGCTGTTTTTT	CATLAGGGKIAGELFF
TRBV5-1	TRBJ2-3	few	.	TGCGCCAGCAGTTTCGGTTACACAGATACGCAGTATTTT	CASSFGYTDTQYF
TRBV19	TRBJ2-7	.	.	TGTGCCAGTAGTGGTGGCGGCGAAACCTACGAGCAGTACTTC	CASSGGGETYEQYF